This T cell receptor (beta chain) was sequenced during a study of glioma-infiltrating T cells after dendritic cell vaccination. Overall study context: Dendritic cell vaccination trial patients had either newly diagnosed or recurrent glioblastoma.

CDR1 SNHLY and CDR2 FYNNEI come from the germline V gene. There are 10 residues in the CDR3. The germline V and J ends were trimmed by 6 bases and 4 bases, with 3 bases remaining between them. Turning to this clone: What it recognizes is unknown.

General observations from the study: No direct clonality-survival link was found; a diverse polyclonal response may matter.

Time point specified: after dendritic cell vaccination, including at tumor progression/relapse. Before vaccination, two weeks after the third vaccination, and at progression, PBMC were collected. TCRdb's table, derived via immunoSEQ multiplex PCR, lists solely in-frame clones and lacks some. Of roughly 100,000 clones in the sample, 90% were seen once. The source of this sequence is a human donor with glioblastoma. The chain employs TRBV2 and TRBJ1-2; unclear D gene. The material sequenced was blood, taken after dendritic cell vaccination. The CDR3 nucleotides read TGTGCCAGCAGCGTCTATGGCTACACCTTC. It encodes CASSVYGYTF.